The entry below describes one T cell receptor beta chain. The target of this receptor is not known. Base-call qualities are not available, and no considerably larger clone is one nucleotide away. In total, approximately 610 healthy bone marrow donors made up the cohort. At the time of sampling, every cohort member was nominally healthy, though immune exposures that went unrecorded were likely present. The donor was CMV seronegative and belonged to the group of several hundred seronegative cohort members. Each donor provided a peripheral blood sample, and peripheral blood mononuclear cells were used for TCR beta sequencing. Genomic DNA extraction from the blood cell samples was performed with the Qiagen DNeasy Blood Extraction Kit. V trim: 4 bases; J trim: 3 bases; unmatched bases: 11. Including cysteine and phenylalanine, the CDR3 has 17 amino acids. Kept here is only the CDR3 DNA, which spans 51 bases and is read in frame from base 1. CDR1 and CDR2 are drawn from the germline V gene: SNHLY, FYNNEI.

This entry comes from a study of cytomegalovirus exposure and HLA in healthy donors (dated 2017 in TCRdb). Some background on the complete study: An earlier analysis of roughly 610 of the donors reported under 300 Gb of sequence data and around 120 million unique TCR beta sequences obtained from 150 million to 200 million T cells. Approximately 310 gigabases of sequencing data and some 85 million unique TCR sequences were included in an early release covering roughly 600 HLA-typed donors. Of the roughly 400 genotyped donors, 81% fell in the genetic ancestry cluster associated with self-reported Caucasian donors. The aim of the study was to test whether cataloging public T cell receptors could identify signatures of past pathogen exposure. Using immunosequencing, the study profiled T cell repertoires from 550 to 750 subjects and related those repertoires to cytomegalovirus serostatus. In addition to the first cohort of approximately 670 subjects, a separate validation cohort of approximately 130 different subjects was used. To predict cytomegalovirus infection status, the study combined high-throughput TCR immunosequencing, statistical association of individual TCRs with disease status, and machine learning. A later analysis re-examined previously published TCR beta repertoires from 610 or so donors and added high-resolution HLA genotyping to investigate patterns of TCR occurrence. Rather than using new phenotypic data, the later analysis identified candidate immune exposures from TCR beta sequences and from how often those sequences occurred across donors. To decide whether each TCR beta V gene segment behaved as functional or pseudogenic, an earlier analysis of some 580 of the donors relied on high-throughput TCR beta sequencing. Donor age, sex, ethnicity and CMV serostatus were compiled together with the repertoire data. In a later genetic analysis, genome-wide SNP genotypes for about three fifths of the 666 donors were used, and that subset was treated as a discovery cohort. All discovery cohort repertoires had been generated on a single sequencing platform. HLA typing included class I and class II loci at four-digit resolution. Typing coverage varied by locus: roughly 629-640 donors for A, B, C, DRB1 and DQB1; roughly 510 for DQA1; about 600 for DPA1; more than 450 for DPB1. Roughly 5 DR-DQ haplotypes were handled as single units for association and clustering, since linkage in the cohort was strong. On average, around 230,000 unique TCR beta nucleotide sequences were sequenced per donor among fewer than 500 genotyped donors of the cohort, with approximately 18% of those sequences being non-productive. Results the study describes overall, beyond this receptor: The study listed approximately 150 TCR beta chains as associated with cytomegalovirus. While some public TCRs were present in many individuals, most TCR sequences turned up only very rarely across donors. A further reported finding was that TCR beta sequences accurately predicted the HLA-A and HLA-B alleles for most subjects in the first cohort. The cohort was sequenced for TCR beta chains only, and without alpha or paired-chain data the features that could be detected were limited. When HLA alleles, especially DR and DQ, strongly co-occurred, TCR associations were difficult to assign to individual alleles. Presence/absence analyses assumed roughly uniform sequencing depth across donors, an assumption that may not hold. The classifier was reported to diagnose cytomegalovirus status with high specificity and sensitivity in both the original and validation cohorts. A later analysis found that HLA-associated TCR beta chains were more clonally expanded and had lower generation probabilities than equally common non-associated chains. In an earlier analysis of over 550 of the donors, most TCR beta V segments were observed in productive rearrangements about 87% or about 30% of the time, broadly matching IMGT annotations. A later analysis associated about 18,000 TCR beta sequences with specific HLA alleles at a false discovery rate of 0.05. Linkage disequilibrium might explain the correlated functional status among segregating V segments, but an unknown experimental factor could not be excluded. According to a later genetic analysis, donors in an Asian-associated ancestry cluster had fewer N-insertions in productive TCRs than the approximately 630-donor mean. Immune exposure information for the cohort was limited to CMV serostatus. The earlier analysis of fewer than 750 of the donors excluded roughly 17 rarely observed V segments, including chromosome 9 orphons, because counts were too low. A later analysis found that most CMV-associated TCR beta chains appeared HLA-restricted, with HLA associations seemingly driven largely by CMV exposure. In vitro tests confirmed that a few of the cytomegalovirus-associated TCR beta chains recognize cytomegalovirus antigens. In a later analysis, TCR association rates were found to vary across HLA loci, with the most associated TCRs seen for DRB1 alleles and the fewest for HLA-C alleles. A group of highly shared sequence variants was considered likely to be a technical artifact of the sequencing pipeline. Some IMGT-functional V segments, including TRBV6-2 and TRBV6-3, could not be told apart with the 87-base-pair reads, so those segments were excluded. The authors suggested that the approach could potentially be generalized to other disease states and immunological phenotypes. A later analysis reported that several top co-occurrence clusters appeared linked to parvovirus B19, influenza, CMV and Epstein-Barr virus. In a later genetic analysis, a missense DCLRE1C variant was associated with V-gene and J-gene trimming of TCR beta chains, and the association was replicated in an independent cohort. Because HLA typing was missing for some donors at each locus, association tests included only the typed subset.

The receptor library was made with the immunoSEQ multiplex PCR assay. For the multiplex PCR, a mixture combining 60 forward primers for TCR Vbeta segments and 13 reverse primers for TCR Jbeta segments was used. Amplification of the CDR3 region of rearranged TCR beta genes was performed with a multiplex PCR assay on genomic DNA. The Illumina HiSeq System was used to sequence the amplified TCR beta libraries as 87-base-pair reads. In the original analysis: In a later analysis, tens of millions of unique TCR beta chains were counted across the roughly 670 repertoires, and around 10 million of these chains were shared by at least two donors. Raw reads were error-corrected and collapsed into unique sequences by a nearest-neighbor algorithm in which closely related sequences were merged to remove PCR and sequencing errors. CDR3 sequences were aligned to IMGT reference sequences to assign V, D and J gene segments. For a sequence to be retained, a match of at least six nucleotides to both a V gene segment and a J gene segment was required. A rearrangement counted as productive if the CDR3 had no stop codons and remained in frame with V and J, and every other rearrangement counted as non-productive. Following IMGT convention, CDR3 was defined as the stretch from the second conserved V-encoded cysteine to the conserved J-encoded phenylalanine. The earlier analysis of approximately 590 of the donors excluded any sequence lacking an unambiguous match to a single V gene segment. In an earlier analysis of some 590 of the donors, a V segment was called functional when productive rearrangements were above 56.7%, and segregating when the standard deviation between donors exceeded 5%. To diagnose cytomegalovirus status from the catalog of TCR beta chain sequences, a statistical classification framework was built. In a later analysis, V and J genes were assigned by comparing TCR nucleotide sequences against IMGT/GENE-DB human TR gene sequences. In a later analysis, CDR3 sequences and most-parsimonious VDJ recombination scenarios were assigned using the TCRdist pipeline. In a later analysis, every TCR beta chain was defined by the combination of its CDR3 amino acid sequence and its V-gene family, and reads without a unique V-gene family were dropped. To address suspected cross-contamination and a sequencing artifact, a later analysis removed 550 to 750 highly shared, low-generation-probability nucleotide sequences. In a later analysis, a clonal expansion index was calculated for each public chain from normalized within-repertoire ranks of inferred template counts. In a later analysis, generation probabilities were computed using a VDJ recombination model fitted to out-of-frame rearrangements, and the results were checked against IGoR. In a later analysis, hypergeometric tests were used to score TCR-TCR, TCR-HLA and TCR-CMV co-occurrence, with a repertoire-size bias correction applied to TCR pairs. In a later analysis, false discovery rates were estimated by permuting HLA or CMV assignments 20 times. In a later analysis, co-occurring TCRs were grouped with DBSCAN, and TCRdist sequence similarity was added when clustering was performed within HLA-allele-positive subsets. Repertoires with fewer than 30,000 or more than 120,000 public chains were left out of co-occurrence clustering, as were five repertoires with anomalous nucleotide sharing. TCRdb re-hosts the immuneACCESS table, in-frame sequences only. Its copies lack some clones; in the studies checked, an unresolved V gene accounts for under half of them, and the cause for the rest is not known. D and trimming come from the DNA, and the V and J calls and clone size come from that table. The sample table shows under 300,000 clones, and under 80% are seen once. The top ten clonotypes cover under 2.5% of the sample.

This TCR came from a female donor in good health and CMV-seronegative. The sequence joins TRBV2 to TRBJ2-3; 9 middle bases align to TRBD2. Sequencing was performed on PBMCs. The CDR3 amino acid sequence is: CASSARGLAGKTDTQYF. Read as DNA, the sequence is TGTGCCAGCAGTGCCCGCGGTCTAGCGGGAAAGACAGATACGCAGTATTTT.